These T cell receptor beta chains were read from a single sample in a study of early T cells in non-severe SARS-CoV-2 infection. MiXCR, applied by TCRdb to the 5' RACE reads, yields one record per CDR3 protein. The data contain under 95,000 distinct CDR3 sequences, 12% of them singletons. Sequencing was carried out using whole blood. The receptors were gathered from an adult who was a healthcare worker with PCR-confirmed SARS-CoV-2 infection or an uninfected control (not recorded which). Both conserved end residues are part of each CDR3. A D gene is named only where the DNA matches it firmly. Size tells how often a clone was seen (once, few, many) or the class of an expanded clone, and some rows leave it out.

clone_size: many
j_call: TRBJ1-5
d_call: .
cdr3_length: 13
v_call: TRBV15
cdr3_nt: TGTGCCACCAGTGACCGGCTTAATCAGCCCCAGCATTTT
cdr3_aa: CATSDRLNQPQHF

clone_size: few
j_call: TRBJ1-1
d_call: .
cdr3_length: 12
v_call: TRBV29-1
cdr3_nt: TGCAGCGGCAGAGAGATGAACACTGAAGCTTTCTTT
cdr3_aa: CSGREMNTEAFF

clone_size: many
j_call: TRBJ1-1
d_call: .
cdr3_length: 11
v_call: TRBV2
cdr3_nt: TGTGCCAGCAGTCACAGGAGTCTGGCTTTCTTT
cdr3_aa: CASSHRSLAFF

clone_size: many
j_call: TRBJ2-2
d_call: TRBD1
cdr3_length: 14
v_call: TRBV7-3
cdr3_nt: TGTGCCAGCAGCCCCAGGACAGGGGCCGGGGAGCTGTTTTTT
cdr3_aa: CASSPRTGAGELFF

clone_size: many
j_call: TRBJ2-7
d_call: .
cdr3_length: 15
v_call: TRBV28
cdr3_nt: TGTGCCAGCAGTTGCCCTACTATTGGGCAATGCGAGCAGTACTTC
cdr3_aa: CASSCPTIGQCEQYF

clone_size: many
j_call: TRBJ1-1
d_call: TRBD1
cdr3_length: 13
v_call: TRBV18
cdr3_nt: TGTGCCAGCTCACTGGGACAGGGCGGTGAAGCTTTCTTT
cdr3_aa: CASSLGQGGEAFF

clone_size: many
j_call: TRBJ2-7
d_call: .
cdr3_length: 12
v_call: TRBV18
cdr3_nt: TGTGCCAGCTCACCGGGCGCCTACGAGCAGTACTTC
cdr3_aa: CASSPGAYEQYF

clone_size: few
j_call: TRBJ2-1
d_call: .
cdr3_length: 15
v_call: TRBV14
cdr3_nt: TGTGCCAGCAGCCAATTTCCCGATGTAGCCGTAGAGCAGTTCTTC
cdr3_aa: CASSQFPDVAVEQFF

clone_size: .
j_call: TRBJ2-2
d_call: .
cdr3_length: 14
v_call: TRBV28
cdr3_nt: TGTGCCAGCAGGGTCGCGGTGAACACCGGGGAGCTGTTTTTT
cdr3_aa: CASRVAVNTGELFF

clone_size: .
j_call: TRBJ2-7
d_call: TRBD2
cdr3_length: 16
v_call: TRBV4-2
cdr3_nt: TGTGCCAGCAGCCAGGGCGGGACTAGTTATCGCTACGAGCAGTACTTC
cdr3_aa: CASSQGGTSYRYEQYF

clone_size: few
j_call: TRBJ2-3
d_call: .
cdr3_length: 13
v_call: TRBV24-1
cdr3_nt: TGTGCCACCAGGGAGGGCGGGAAGCCAGCCCAGTATTTT
cdr3_aa: CATREGGKPAQYF

clone_size: many
j_call: TRBJ1-2
d_call: .
cdr3_length: 13
v_call: TRBV9
cdr3_nt: TGTGCCAGCAGCTTCCAGCATAGAGATGGCTACACCTTC
cdr3_aa: CASSFQHRDGYTF

clone_size: few
j_call: TRBJ1-4
d_call: .
cdr3_length: 15
v_call: TRBV5-1
cdr3_nt: TGCGCCAGCAGCTTGGGGTCTGCAACTAATGAAAAACTGTTTTTT
cdr3_aa: CASSLGSATNEKLFF

clone_size: .
j_call: TRBJ1-5
d_call: TRBD1
cdr3_length: 17
v_call: TRBV19
cdr3_nt: TGTGCCAGTAGTACAGGGGGCTCCGCTCTTAGCAATCAGCCCCAGCATTTT
cdr3_aa: CASSTGGSALSNQPQHF

clone_size: .
j_call: TRBJ2-7
d_call: TRBD1
cdr3_length: 13
v_call: TRBV29-1
cdr3_nt: TGCAGCGCCCAAGACAGGGCTGGGTACGAGCAGTACTTC
cdr3_aa: CSAQDRAGYEQYF

clone_size: many
j_call: TRBJ2-1
d_call: TRBD2
cdr3_length: 15
v_call: TRBV7-6
cdr3_nt: TGTGCCAGCAGTCTAGCGGGAGCGCCCCTGAATGAGCAGTTCTTC
cdr3_aa: CASSLAGAPLNEQFF

clone_size: .
j_call: TRBJ1-1
d_call: TRBD1
cdr3_length: 12
v_call: TRBV2
cdr3_nt: TGTGCCAGCAGCCAACAGGACAGGGAAGCTTTCTTT
cdr3_aa: CASSQQDREAFF